This T cell receptor beta chain was captured by sequencing in a study of blood T cell repertoires in COVID-19. Study context: Acute and convalescent COVID-19 specimens originated in the United States, Italy and Spain. Sources were T cells, B-cell-depleted T cells, or PBMCs; the material itself was cDNA or gDNA.

Study processing details: It was from reference gene primer amplification that nucleated cell counts were estimated. Sequencing used immunoSEQ multiplex PCR; TCRdb keeps in-frame clones, though not all of them. D and trimming come from the DNA, and the V and J calls and clone size come from that table. The data hold around 130,000 clones, with roughly 90% observed a single time. The CDR3 runs to 17 residues. Germline V lookup: CDR1 LGHNA, CDR2 YNFKEQ. Trimming removed 4 bases from V and 4 bases from J; junction bases left unmatched: 8. Sequencing was performed on peripheral blood. The chain has TRBV4-2 and TRBJ2-3; 13 bases are a match to TRBD2. The TCR comes from a middle-aged man with active or convalescent COVID-19. The CDR3 nucleotides read TGTGCCAGCAGCCTTCGACTAGCGGGGGGCAGCGCAGATACGCAGTATTTT. Translation gives CASSLRLAGGSADTQYF.